These 22 T cell receptor beta chains came from one sample sequenced in a study of blood T cell repertoires in COVID-19. The table came from immunoSEQ multiplex PCR; TCRdb's copy has only in-frame clones and leaves some out. The table has approximately 220,000 clones, about 80% seen once. Sequencing was done on a sample of PBMCs or T cells enriched from blood (not recorded which). These TCRs come from a woman aged 40-49 years with acute COVID-19.

The rearrangement joins TRBV7-9 to TRBJ1-4; 11 bases are a match to TRBD1. CDR1 is SEHNR, CDR2 FQNEAQ, per germline (reference sequence). This CDR3 is 16 amino acids long. V was pared by 11 bases and J by 7 bases, with 15 bases of the junction left unmatched. Here the CDR3 DNA reads TGTGCCGGGGGAGGACAGGGGGCATTTCGTGGTGAAAAACTGTTTTTT. This codes for CAGGGQGAFRGEKLFF.

The CDR3 is CASSQGLGNQPQHF. The CDR3 DNA reads TGTGCCAGCAGCCAAGGACTGGGCAATCAGCCCCAGCATTTT. The genes are TRBV3-1 (or the pseudogene TRBV3-2) and TRBJ1-5; D gene uncertain. Germline V gene data show CDR1 as LGHDT and CDR2 as YNNKEL (reference sequence). V lost 1 base and J lost 2, with 6 bases in between. The CDR3 extends over 14 amino acids.

The V call is TRBV2, the J call TRBJ2-1; the D gene is possibly TRBD2 (6 bases). Germline CDR1 reads SNHLY; CDR2 reads FYNNEI. V was pared by 7 bases and J by 1 base, with 17 bases between. This CDR3 comprises 16 residues. DNA for the CDR3: TGTGCCAGCACCGAGCTAGCGACCGGTTCCTACAATGAGCAGTTCTTC. It translates to CASTELATGSYNEQFF.

V and J are TRBV7-9 and TRBJ2-1; TRBD2 aligns across 11 bases. The CDR3 runs to 17 residues. J was trimmed by 4 bases and V by 1 base; bases with no gene match: 6. Germline CDR1 reads SEHNR; CDR2 reads FQNEAQ (reference sequence). CDR3 in DNA: TGTGCCAGCAGCTTAGTTAATAGCGGGAGGGGATACAATGAGCAGTTCTTC. Translation gives CASSLVNSGRGYNEQFF.

This clone was seen once. The chain links TRBV5-4 to TRBJ2-1, with D tentatively TRBD1 (6 bases). The V and J ends lost 4 bases and 7 bases respectively, with 12 bases between them. Germline assignment: CDR1 SGHNT and CDR2 YYREEE (reference sequence). The CDR3 covers 13 residues. DNA of the CDR3: TGTGCCAGCAGCCGGGAAAGGGGGAATGAGCAGTTCTTC. This encodes CASSRERGNEQFF. Filled out from reference TRBV5-4 and TRBJ2-1, the complete variable domain reads ETGVTQSPTHLIKTRGQQVTLRCSSQSGHNTVSWYQQALGQGPQFIFQYYREEENGRGNFPPRFSGLQFPNYSSELNVNALELDDSALYLCASSRERGNEQFFGPGTRLTVL.

There are a few counts of this clone. The V call is TRBV28, the J call TRBJ1-2; D is undetermined. Trimming pared 2 bases from V and 6 bases from J, leaving 4 bases between. The CDR3 is made up of 11 amino acids. Germline V gives CDR1 MDHEN, CDR2 SYDVKM. For the CDR3, the DNA is TGTGCCAGCAGTTTACAGGATGGCTACACCTTC. It translates to CASSLQDGYTF.

The V gene is TRBV19, the J gene TRBJ1-5; possibly TRBD1 for D (5 bases). CDR1 is LNHDA and CDR2 is SQIVND in the germline V gene (reference sequence). The CDR3 spans 15 residues. V lost 7 bases, J lost 0 bases, and 13 bases lay in between. The DNA for the CDR3 is TGTGCCAGTACCCGCGACAGTAATAGCAATCAGCCCCAGCATTTT. Its protein is CASTRDSNSNQPQHF.

DNA for the CDR3: TGTGCCAGCAACCGCCGGAGGGACAGATTAGCTTTCTTT. Protein: CASNRRRDRLAFF. V and J are TRBV5-6 and TRBJ1-1; 7 nucleotides line up with TRBD1. CDR3 length: 13 residues. V was pared by 6 bases and J by 10 bases, with 12 bases of the junction left unmatched. CDR1 SGHDT and CDR2 YYEEEE come from the germline V gene. The whole variable domain, remainder taken from reference TRBV5-6 and TRBJ1-1, is DAGVTQSPTHLIKTRGQQVTLRCSPKSGHDTVSWYQQALGQGPQFIFQYYEEEERQRGNFPDRFSGHQFPNYSSELNVNALLLGDSALYLCASNRRRDRLAFFGQGTRLTVV.

The J gene is TRBJ1-5, the V gene TRBV19; TRBD1 matches 7 bases. The germline gives CDR1 LNHDA, CDR2 SQIVND (reference sequence). V was clipped by 8 bases and J by 1 base; unmatched bases: 8. The CDR3 has 15 residues. CDR3 DNA sequence: TGTGCCAGTCAGACAGGGCAAACGAGCAATCAGCCCCAGCATTTT. Its protein is CASQTGQTSNQPQHF.

V gene TRBV28 combines with J gene TRBJ2-5; 9 nucleotides match TRBD2. The CDR3 consists of 13 residues. V lost 6 bases, J lost 5 bases, and 4 bases stayed unmatched. Germline CDR1 MDHEN, CDR2 SYDVKM. This chain's CDR3 is CASSPAGGETQYF. For the CDR3, the DNA is TGTGCCAGCAGCCCCGCGGGGGGGGAGACCCAGTACTTC.

V usage is TRBV19 and J usage is TRBJ2-1; TRBD2 matches 10 bases. Germline V gene sequence: CDR1 LNHDA, CDR2 SQIVND (reference sequence). V shed 6 bases, J shed 12 bases, and the junction held 11 bases outside the gene matches. The CDR3 loop spans 14 amino acids. The CDR3 region has the DNA TGTGCCAGTAGAGGCAGCGGGAGGGCCGGCCTGCAGTTCTTC. It codes for CASRGSGRAGLQFF. Combining the CDR3 with reference TRBV19 and TRBJ2-1 gives the whole variable domain DGGITQSPKYLFRKEGQNVTLSCEQNLNHDAMYWYRQDPGQGLRLIYYSQIVNDFQKGDIAEGYSVSREKKESFPLTVTSAQKNPTAFYLCASRGSGRAGLQFFGPGTRLTVL.

This clone was recorded once. This chain uses TRBV5-6 with TRBJ2-7; perhaps TRBD2 as D (5 bases). There are 13 residues in the CDR3. Deletions cut 7 bases from V and 3 bases from J, with 14 bases between. CDR1 SGHDT and CDR2 YYEEEE come from the germline V gene. The CDR3 is CASSAGALYEQYF. CDR3 coding DNA: TGTGCCAGCTCCGCGGGCGCCCTCTACGAGCAGTACTTC.

The gene calls are TRBV9 and TRBJ1-3; weak D call: TRBD1 (5 bases). Trimming left V 2 bases short and J 0 bases short, with 9 bases between. There are 15 residues in the CDR3. From germline, CDR1 is SGDLS and CDR2 YYNGEE. The CDR3 loop is CASSVGRDSGNTIYF. The CDR3 bases are TGTGCCAGCAGCGTCGGCAGGGACTCTGGAAACACCATATATTTT.

This chain joins TRBV29-1 and TRBJ1-2; no clear D gene. The CDR3 extends over 11 amino acids. Germline V gene lookup returns CDR1 SQVTM and CDR2 ANQGSEA. Trimming pared 1 base from V and 11 bases from J, leaving 11 bases between. This CDR3 reads CSVEVRDRYTF. The CDR3 coding sequence is TGCAGCGTTGAAGTACGCGATCGTTACACCTTC.

This clone was recorded once. The chain carries TRBV28 and TRBJ1-5, with 9 bases fitting TRBD1. The CDR3 has 14 residues. J lost 6 bases, V lost 7 bases, and 7 bases had no gene match. CDR1 and CDR2 (germline): MDHEN, SYDVKM. The CDR3, as DNA: TGTGCCAGCACCCTGACAGGGGGGTTTCAGCCCCAGCATTTT. Residues: CASTLTGGFQPQHF.

Here the CDR3 DNA reads TGTGCCAGTAGTCGACAGGCTCAACTAGCCAAAAACATTCAGTACTTC. Residues: CASSRQAQLAKNIQYF. The chain joins TRBV19 to TRBJ2-4; possibly TRBD1 for D (6 bases). Trimming took off 5 bases at V and 0 bases at J, with 14 bases between the two ends. The CDR3 totals 16 residues. CDR1 is LNHDA and CDR2 is SQIVND in the germline V gene (reference sequence).

This clone has a handful of counts. This chain joins TRBV11-2 and TRBJ1-6, with 7 positions matching TRBD1. The CDR3 contains 16 residues. V dropped 1 base and J dropped 7; count of bases not matched to a gene: 7. From germline, CDR1 is SGHAT and CDR2 FQNNGV. The CDR3: CASSLGGTVRNSPLHF. CDR3 DNA sequence: TGTGCCAGCAGCTTAGGCGGGACAGTTAGGAATTCACCCCTCCACTTT. Based on the CDR3 plus reference TRBV11-2 and TRBJ1-6, the full variable domain is EAGVAQSPRYKIIEKRQSVAFWCNPISGHATLYWYQQILGQGPKLLIQFQNNGVVDDSQLPKDRFSAERLKGVDSTLKIQPAKLEDSAVYLCASSLGGTVRNSPLHFGNGTRLTVT.

The V call is TRBV15, the J call TRBJ1-2, with D possibly being TRBD1 (6 bases). CDR3 length: 14 residues. Germline V gives CDR1 LNHNV, CDR2 YYDKDF (reference sequence). Trimming shortened V by 4 bases and J by 8 bases, and 17 bases separated the two germline ends. CDR3 in DNA: TGTGCCACCAGCACCGGGACACCCGGCTGGGGCTACACCTTC. This translates into CATSTGTPGWGYTF.

This rearrangement joins TRBV28 to TRBJ1-4, with TRBD1 matching 12 bases. V trimming: 2 bases; J trimming: 8 bases; junction bases outside the gene matches: 3. Germline V gene lookup returns CDR1 MDHEN and CDR2 SYDVKM. This CDR3 has 15 amino acids. CDR3 sequence (DNA): TGTGCCAGCAGTTTAGGGACAGGGGGCCTGGAAAAACTGTTTTTT. This sequence encodes CASSLGTGGLEKLFF.

The chain employs TRBV24-1 and TRBJ1-3; the D is unclear. This CDR3 spans 16 amino acids. V dropped 2 bases and J dropped 0 bases, with 10 bases sitting between them. Germline V gene lookup returns CDR1 KGHDR and CDR2 SFDVKD. CDR3 sequence (DNA): TGTGCCACCAGTGATTCTTCTCCCTCCTCTGGAAACACCATATATTTT. Amino acids: CATSDSSPSSGNTIYF.

This chain joins TRBV11-2 and TRBJ1-2, with 8 positions matching TRBD1. This CDR3 spans 16 amino acids. V was clipped by 3 bases and J by 1 base; unmatched bases: 7. Germline CDR1 reads SGHAT; CDR2 reads FQNNGV. The CDR3 loop is CASSFGWTGSNYGYTF. In DNA, the CDR3 is TGTGCCAGCAGCTTTGGGTGGACAGGGAGTAACTATGGCTACACCTTC.

CDR3 in amino acids: CASSMRGQVTGELFF. DNA for the CDR3: TGTGCCAGTAGTATGAGGGGGCAGGTCACCGGGGAGCTGTTTTTT. The rearrangement uses TRBV19 and TRBJ2-2, with 7 nucleotides matching TRBD1. The germline V gene encodes CDR1 LNHDA and CDR2 SQIVND (reference sequence). With 3 bases clipped from V and 4 bases from J, the junction kept 5 bases outside the gene matches. CDR3 length: 15 residues.